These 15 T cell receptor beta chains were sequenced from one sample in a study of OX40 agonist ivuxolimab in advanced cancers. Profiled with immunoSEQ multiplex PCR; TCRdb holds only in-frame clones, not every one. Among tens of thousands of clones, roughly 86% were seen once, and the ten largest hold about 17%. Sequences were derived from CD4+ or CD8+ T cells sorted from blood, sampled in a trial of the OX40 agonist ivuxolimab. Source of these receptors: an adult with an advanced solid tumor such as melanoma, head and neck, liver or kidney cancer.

The CDR3 nucleotides are TGCGCCAGCAGCCAAGGTACGGGTCTGAACACTGAAGCTTTCTTT. It yields the protein CASSQGTGLNTEAFF. The rearrangement joins TRBV4-3 to TRBJ1-1; D uncertain. The germline CDR1 and CDR2 sequences are LGHNA and YSLEER. Trimming left V 1 base short and J 0 bases short, with 9 bases between. The CDR3 extends over 15 amino acids.

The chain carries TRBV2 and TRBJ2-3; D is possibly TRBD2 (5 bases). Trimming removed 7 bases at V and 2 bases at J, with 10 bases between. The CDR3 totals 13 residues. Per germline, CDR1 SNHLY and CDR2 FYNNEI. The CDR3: CASTEDSTDTQYF. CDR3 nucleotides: TGTGCCAGCACGGAGGATTCCACAGATACGCAGTATTTT.

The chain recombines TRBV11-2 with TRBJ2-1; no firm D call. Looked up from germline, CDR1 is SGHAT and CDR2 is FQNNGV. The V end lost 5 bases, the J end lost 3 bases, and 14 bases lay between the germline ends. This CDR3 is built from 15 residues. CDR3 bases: TGTGCCAGCAGCGGCAGCGACGGATACTACAATGAGCAGTTCTTC. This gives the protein CASSGSDGYYNEQFF.

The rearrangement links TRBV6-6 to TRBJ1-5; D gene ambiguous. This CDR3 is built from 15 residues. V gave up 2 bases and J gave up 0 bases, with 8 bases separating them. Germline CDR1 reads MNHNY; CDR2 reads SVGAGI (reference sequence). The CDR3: CASSYEGYSNQPQHF. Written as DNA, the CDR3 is TGTGCCAGCAGTTACGAAGGTTATAGCAATCAGCCCCAGCATTTT.

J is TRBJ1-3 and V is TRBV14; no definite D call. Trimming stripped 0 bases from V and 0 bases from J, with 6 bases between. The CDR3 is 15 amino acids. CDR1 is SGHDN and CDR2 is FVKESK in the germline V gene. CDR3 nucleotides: TGTGCCAGCAGCCAAGACCAAAGCTCTGGAAACACCATATATTTT. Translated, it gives CASSQDQSSGNTIYF.

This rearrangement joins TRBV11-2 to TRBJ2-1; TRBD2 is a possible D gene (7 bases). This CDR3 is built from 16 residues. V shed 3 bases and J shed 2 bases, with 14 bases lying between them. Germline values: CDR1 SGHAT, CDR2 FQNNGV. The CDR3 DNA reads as TGTGCCAGCAGCTTCGAGGCGGGGGCCCCCTACAATGAGCAGTTCTTC. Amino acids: CASSFEAGAPYNEQFF.

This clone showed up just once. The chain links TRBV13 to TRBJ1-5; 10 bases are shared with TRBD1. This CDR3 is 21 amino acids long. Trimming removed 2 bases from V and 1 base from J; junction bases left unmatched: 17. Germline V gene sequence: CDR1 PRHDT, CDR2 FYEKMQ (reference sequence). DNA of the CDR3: TGTGCCAGCAGCTTAATAGCAACACCCTGGACAGGGGGGAAAAGCAATCAGCCCCAGCATTTT. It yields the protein CASSLIATPWTGGKSNQPQHF.

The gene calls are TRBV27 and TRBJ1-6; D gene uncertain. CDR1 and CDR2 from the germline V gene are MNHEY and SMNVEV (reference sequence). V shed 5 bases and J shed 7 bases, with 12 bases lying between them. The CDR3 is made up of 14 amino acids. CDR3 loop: CASSHPAINSPLHF. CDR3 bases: TGTGCCAGCAGTCACCCCGCAATAAATTCACCCCTCCACTTT.

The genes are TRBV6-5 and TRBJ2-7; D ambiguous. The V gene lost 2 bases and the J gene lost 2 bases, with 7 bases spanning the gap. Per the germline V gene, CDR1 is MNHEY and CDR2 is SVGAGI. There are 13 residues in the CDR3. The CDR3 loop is CASSYGVAYEQYV. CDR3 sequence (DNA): TGTGCCAGCAGTTACGGGGTAGCCTACGAGCAGTACGTC.

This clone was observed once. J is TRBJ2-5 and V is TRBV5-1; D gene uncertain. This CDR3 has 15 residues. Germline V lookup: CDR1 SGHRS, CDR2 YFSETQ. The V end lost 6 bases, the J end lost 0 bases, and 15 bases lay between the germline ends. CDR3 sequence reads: CASILTYAYQETQYF. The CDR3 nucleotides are TGCGCCAGCATCCTCACATATGCGTACCAAGAGACCCAGTACTTC. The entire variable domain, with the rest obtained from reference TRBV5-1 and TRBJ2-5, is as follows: KAGVTQTPRYLIKTRGQQVTLSCSPISGHRSVSWYQQTPGQGLQFLFEYFSETQRNKGNFPGRFSGRQFSNSRSEMNVSTLELGDSALYLCASILTYAYQETQYFGPGTRLLVL.

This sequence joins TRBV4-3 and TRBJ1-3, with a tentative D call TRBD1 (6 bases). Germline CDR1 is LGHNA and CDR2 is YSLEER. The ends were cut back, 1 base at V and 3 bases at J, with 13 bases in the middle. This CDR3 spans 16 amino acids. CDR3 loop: CASSQGLGGGGNTIYF. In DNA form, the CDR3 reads TGCGCCAGCAGCCAAGGTCTCGGAGGGGGTGGAAACACCATATATTTT.

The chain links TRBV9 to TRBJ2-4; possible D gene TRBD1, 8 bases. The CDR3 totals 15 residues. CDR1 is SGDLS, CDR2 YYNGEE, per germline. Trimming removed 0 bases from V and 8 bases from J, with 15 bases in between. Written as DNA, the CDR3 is TGTGCCAGCAGCGTAGGGCAGGGGGCGGGGGACATTCAGTACTTC. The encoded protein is CASSVGQGAGDIQYF.

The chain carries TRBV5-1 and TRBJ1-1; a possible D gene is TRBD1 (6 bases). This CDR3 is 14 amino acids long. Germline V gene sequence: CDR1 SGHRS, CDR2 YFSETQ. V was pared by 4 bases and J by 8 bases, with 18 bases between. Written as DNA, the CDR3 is TGCGCCAGCAGCCCCCGGGACACTCGAAGGGAAGCTTTCTTT. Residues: CASSPRDTRREAFF.

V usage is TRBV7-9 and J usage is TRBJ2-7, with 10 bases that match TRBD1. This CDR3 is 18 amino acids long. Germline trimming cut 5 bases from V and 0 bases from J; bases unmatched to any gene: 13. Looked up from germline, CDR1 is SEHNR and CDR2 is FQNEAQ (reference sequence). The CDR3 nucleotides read TGTGCCAGCAGCCCACACCCGGAGACAGGGGGCCCCTCCTACGAGCAGTACGTC. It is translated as CASSPHPETGGPSYEQYV.

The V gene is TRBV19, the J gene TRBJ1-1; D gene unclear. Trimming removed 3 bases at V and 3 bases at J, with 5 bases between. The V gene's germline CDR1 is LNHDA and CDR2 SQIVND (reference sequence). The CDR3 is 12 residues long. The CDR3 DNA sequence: TGTGCCAGTAGTATGGGATACACTGAAGCTTTCTTT. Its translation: CASSMGYTEAFF.